Presented here are 25 T cell receptor beta chains from one specimen sequenced in a study of OX40 agonist ivuxolimab in advanced cancers. Sequencing used immunoSEQ multiplex PCR; TCRdb keeps in-frame clones, though not all of them. The table lists more than 35,000 clones, around 89% of them singletons. The sequenced sample was CD4+ or CD8+ T cells sorted from blood, obtained in a trial of the OX40 agonist ivuxolimab. All receptors derive from an adult with an advanced solid tumor such as melanoma, head and neck, liver or kidney cancer.

The genes are TRBV5-1 and TRBJ2-7, with a possible D match to TRBD2 (6 bases). The CDR3 spans 13 residues. CDR1 and CDR2 from the germline V gene are SGHRS and YFSETQ. Between the trimmed V and J ends, which lost 5 bases and 7 bases, there was a span of 16 bases. CDR3 amino acids: CASRLQGAGEQYF. The DNA for the CDR3 is TGCGCCAGCAGACTCCAGGGTGCGGGAGAGCAGTACTTC.

This chain uses TRBV10-3 with TRBJ1-4, with a tentative D call TRBD1 (5 bases). There are 13 residues in the CDR3. Looked up from germline, CDR1 is ENHRY and CDR2 is SYGVKD. V was trimmed by 8 bases and J by 0 bases, leaving 7 bases between them. The CDR3 nucleotides are TGTGCCATCGGGACGGCAACTAATGAAAAACTGTTTTTT. This gives the protein CAIGTATNEKLFF.

V is TRBV4-3 and J is TRBJ2-3; D ambiguous. Germline loops: CDR1 LGHNA, CDR2 YSLEER. Trimming took off 0 bases at V and 2 bases at J, with 6 bases between the two ends. This CDR3 spans 14 amino acids. This CDR3 reads CASSQEVYTDTQYF. The CDR3 coding sequence is TGCGCCAGCAGCCAAGAAGTCTACACAGATACGCAGTATTTT.

The chain couples TRBV5-4 to TRBJ1-1; D ambiguous. CDR3 length: 14 residues. Trimming removed 4 bases at V and 1 base at J, with 11 bases between. CDR1 and CDR2 from the germline V gene are SGHNT and YYREEE (reference sequence). CDR3 amino acids: CASSLPGRNTEAFF. The DNA for the CDR3 is TGTGCCAGCAGCCTCCCGGGGAGGAACACTGAAGCTTTCTTT. The complete variable domain, with remaining parts taken from reference TRBV5-4 and TRBJ1-1, reads ETGVTQSPTHLIKTRGQQVTLRCSSQSGHNTVSWYQQALGQGPQFIFQYYREEENGRGNFPPRFSGLQFPNYSSELNVNALELDDSALYLCASSLPGRNTEAFFGQGTRLTVV.

The chain links TRBV11-2 to TRBJ1-1; the D gene is possibly TRBD1 (5 bases). The germline CDR1 and CDR2 sequences are SGHAT and FQNNGV. V lost 1 base to trimming and J lost 3 bases, with 9 bases between them. This CDR3 is built from 14 residues. The CDR3 loop reads CASSLVQGYTEAFF. The CDR3 coding sequence is TGTGCCAGCAGCTTAGTCCAGGGTTACACTGAAGCTTTCTTT.

V gene TRBV25-1 combines with J gene TRBJ2-5; D unresolved. The V end lost 3 bases, the J end lost 3 bases, and 14 bases lay between the germline ends. Per the germline V gene, CDR1 is MGHDK and CDR2 is SYGVNS. The CDR3 length is 15 residues. The CDR3 nucleotides are TGTGCCAGCAGTGACCCCGGACGGAACAAAGAGACCCAGTACTTC. As protein: CASSDPGRNKETQYF.

The gene calls are TRBV7-2 and TRBJ1-2; no definite D call. The CDR3 totals 11 residues. CDR1 and CDR2 (germline): SGHTA, FQGNSA. Trimming stripped 4 bases from V and 3 bases from J, with 3 bases between. CDR3 in DNA: TGTGCCAGCAGCTCAGACTATGGCTACACCTTC. This encodes CASSSDYGYTF. The whole variable domain, remainder taken from reference TRBV7-2 and TRBJ1-2, is GAGVSQSPSNKVTEKGKDVELRCDPISGHTALYWYRQSLGQGLEFLIYFQGNSAPDKSGLPSDRFSAERTGGSVSTLTIQRTQQEDSAVYLCASSSDYGYTFGSGTRLTVV.

V and J are TRBV29-1 and TRBJ1-1; D possibly corresponds to TRBD1 (5 bases). The CDR3 is 14 residues long. The germline V gene encodes CDR1 SQVTM and CDR2 ANQGSEA. V shed 1 base and J shed 11 bases, with 20 bases lying between them. This CDR3 reads CSVEASNLGRYAFF. The DNA of the CDR3 is TGCAGCGTTGAAGCCTCGAACTTGGGGCGGTATGCTTTCTTT.

The chain links TRBV19 to TRBJ2-1; 7 bases match TRBD2. V trimming: 5 bases; J trimming: 3 bases; junction bases outside the gene matches: 10. Germline CDR1 and CDR2: LNHDA and SQIVND (reference sequence). CDR3 size: 16 residues. DNA of the CDR3: TGTGCCAGTAGTGCGACTAGTGGGGGGGTCTACAATGAGCAGTTCTTC. It encodes CASSATSGGVYNEQFF. The full variable domain, completed using reference TRBV19 and TRBJ2-1, is DGGITQSPKYLFRKEGQNVTLSCEQNLNHDAMYWYRQDPGQGLRLIYYSQIVNDFQKGDIAEGYSVSREKKESFPLTVTSAQKNPTAFYLCASSATSGGVYNEQFFGPGTRLTVL.

The chain has TRBV19 and TRBJ2-7; 10 bases match TRBD1. V lost 4 bases, J lost 6 bases, and 9 bases stayed unmatched. The germline gives CDR1 LNHDA, CDR2 SQIVND (reference sequence). This CDR3 has 15 amino acids. In nucleotides, the CDR3 is TGTGCCAGTAGTAAAGGTGGACAGGGGGTACCCGAGCAGTACTTC. Encoded protein: CASSKGGQGVPEQYF. The full variable domain, in which reference TRBV19 and TRBJ2-7 provide the parts outside the CDR3, is DGGITQSPKYLFRKEGQNVTLSCEQNLNHDAMYWYRQDPGQGLRLIYYSQIVNDFQKGDIAEGYSVSREKKESFPLTVTSAQKNPTAFYLCASSKGGQGVPEQYFGPGTRLTVT.

V is TRBV5-1 and J is TRBJ2-7, with D tentatively TRBD1 or TRBD2 (5 bases each). V was shortened by 4 bases and J by 3 bases, with 8 bases between the two germline ends. Germline V gives CDR1 SGHRS, CDR2 YFSETQ. The length of the CDR3 is 12 residues. CDR3 in DNA: TGCGCCAGCAGCCTTGGGGGCTACGAGCAGTACTTC. Encoded protein: CASSLGGYEQYF.

The V gene is TRBV6-6, the J gene TRBJ2-1; 8 bases fit TRBD2. CDR1 and CDR2 from the germline V gene are MNHNY and SVGAGI (reference sequence). The V segment lost 4 bases and the J segment 8 bases; nucleotides outside the gene matches: 7. The CDR3 length is 14 residues. CDR3 nucleotide sequence: TGTGCCAGCAGTTCCACGGGGGGGCCGGATGAGCAGTTCTTC. Residues: CASSSTGGPDEQFF.

This clone is categorized as medium-sized (0.01 to 0.1%). V gene TRBV7-9 combines with J gene TRBJ2-2; 7 bases fit TRBD2. The junction had 13 bases not matched to a gene; V was cut back by 5 bases and J by 4 bases. The germline CDR1 and CDR2 sequences are SEHNR and FQNEAQ (reference sequence). The CDR3 has 17 amino acids. CDR3 coding DNA: TGTGCCAGCAGCATCTGGGAGCGGGGATACCGCACCGGGGAGCTGTTTTTT. Protein: CASSIWERGYRTGELFF. Variable domain in full (rest from reference TRBV7-9 and TRBJ2-2): DTGVSQNPRHKITKRGQNVTFRCDPISEHNRLYWYRQTLGQGPEFLTYFQNEAQLEKSRLLSDRFSAERPKGSFSTLEIQRTEQGDSAMYLCASSIWERGYRTGELFFGEGSRLTVL.

Turning to this clone: This CDR3 is also generated by other DNA sequences in the sample. The chain recombines TRBV4-2 with TRBJ1-5; perhaps TRBD1 as D (6 bases). This CDR3 spans 15 amino acids. Germline assignment: CDR1 LGHNA and CDR2 YNFKEQ. Trimming took 4 bases from V and 1 from J, leaving 11 bases between them. CDR3 protein: CASSRMGGSNQPQHF. CDR3 in DNA: TGTGCCAGCAGCCGCATGGGGGGCAGCAATCAGCCCCAGCATTTT.

In this sample, this clone turned up once. The rearrangement links TRBV19 to TRBJ2-2; D is possibly TRBD1 or TRBD2 (7 bases each). The length of the CDR3 is 14 residues. V shed 7 bases and J shed 5 bases, with 14 bases lying between them. Per the germline V gene, CDR1 is LNHDA and CDR2 is SQIVND (reference sequence). As DNA, the CDR3 is TGTGCCAGTACCCCCCAGGGGGGGACCGGGGAGCTGTTTTTT. Its translation: CASTPQGGTGELFF.

The table lists this clone with a few counts. The rearrangement links TRBV7-3 to TRBJ1-1; D gene ambiguous. Germline V gene lookup returns CDR1 SGHTA and CDR2 FQGTGA. The CDR3 spans 13 residues. V dropped 2 bases and J dropped 1 base, with 5 bases sitting between them. DNA for the CDR3: TGTGCCAGCAGCTTAGAGCAGAACACTGAAGCTTTCTTT. Its protein is CASSLEQNTEAFF.

Note on this clone: Relative to the germline gene, one junction end is altered; a read error may explain this. V and J are TRBV7-7 and TRBJ1-5, with D possibly TRBD1 on 6 matching bases. The CDR3 has 17 residues. The germline CDR1 and CDR2 sequences are SSHAT and FNYEAQ (reference sequence). In DNA form, the CDR3 reads TGTGCTAGCAGCTTAGATCTTACAGGGTATAGCAATCAGCCCCAGCATTTT. Its translation is CASSLDLTGYSNQPQHF.

The genes are TRBV18 and TRBJ2-2; D is uncertain. The CDR3 is made up of 13 amino acids. The germline V gene encodes CDR1 KGHSH and CDR2 LQKENI. V was cut by 1 base and J by 11 bases, with 11 bases left in between. The CDR3 region is CASSPLSRTELFF. The DNA for the CDR3 is TGTGCCAGCTCACCACTTTCCAGAACTGAGCTGTTTTTT.

The chain recombines TRBV7-9 with TRBJ2-6; D might be TRBD1 or TRBD2, each matching 5 bases. V gave up 2 bases and J gave up 2 bases, with 10 bases separating them. This CDR3 is built from 16 residues. Germline V gives CDR1 SEHNR, CDR2 FQNEAQ (reference sequence). The CDR3 sequence: CASSLLGGTGANVLTF. The CDR3 DNA reads as TGTGCCAGCAGCTTACTTGGGGGTACTGGGGCCAACGTCCTGACTTTC.

This clone came up a few times. The chain is built from TRBV18 and TRBJ2-2, with 9 bases fitting TRBD2. V lost 3 bases, J lost 5 bases, and 19 bases stayed unmatched. The germline gives CDR1 KGHSH, CDR2 LQKENI. This CDR3 spans 20 amino acids. For the CDR3, the DNA is TGTGCCAGCTCACCCCCAATGGCCAGCGGGGGGCCAACCCCAACCGGGGAGCTGTTTTTT. Translated: CASSPPMASGGPTPTGELFF.

V is TRBV19 and J is TRBJ2-7, with 10 bases identical to TRBD2. The V segment lost 3 bases and the J segment 3 bases; nucleotides outside the gene matches: 11. The CDR3 has 17 amino acids. The germline V gene encodes CDR1 LNHDA and CDR2 SQIVND (reference sequence). Here the CDR3 reads CASSIGLAGVDSYEQYF. The CDR3 DNA reads TGTGCCAGTAGTATTGGGCTAGCGGGAGTCGATAGCTACGAGCAGTACTTC.

V is TRBV11-2 and J is TRBJ1-1; no definite D call. This CDR3 is built from 14 residues. Germline V gives CDR1 SGHAT, CDR2 FQNNGV. V was pared by 4 bases and J by 4 bases, with 13 bases between. The CDR3 DNA sequence: TGTGCCAGCAGCTCGCAAGGGTCGGGCACTGAAGCTTTCTTT. It yields the protein CASSSQGSGTEAFF. The variable domain in full, with the rest retrieved from reference TRBV11-2 and TRBJ1-1, is EAGVAQSPRYKIIEKRQSVAFWCNPISGHATLYWYQQILGQGPKLLIQFQNNGVVDDSQLPKDRFSAERLKGVDSTLKIQPAKLEDSAVYLCASSSQGSGTEAFFGQGTRLTVV.

The chain has TRBV9 and TRBJ2-2, with a possible D match to TRBD2 (7 bases). Trimming took 1 base from V and 4 from J, leaving 11 bases between them. Germline-derived CDR1 and CDR2 are SGDLS and YYNGEE. This CDR3 is built from 15 residues. The CDR3 DNA reads TGTGCCAGCAGCGTAAGGGGGGGCGCCACCGGGGAGCTGTTTTTT. This codes for CASSVRGGATGELFF.

DNA for the CDR3: TGTGCCAGTAGTCACCGACGGGGCGAAGCTTTCTTT. Amino acids: CASSHRRGEAFF. The V gene is TRBV19, the J gene TRBJ1-1, with D possibly matching TRBD1 (5 bases). CDR3 length: 12 residues. V gave up 5 bases and J gave up 8 bases, with 12 bases separating them. Germline values: CDR1 LNHDA, CDR2 SQIVND (reference sequence).

The J gene is TRBJ1-2, the V gene TRBV20-1; D is unclear. Per the germline V gene, CDR1 is DFQATT and CDR2 is SNEGSKA (reference sequence). The CDR3 runs 10 residues. The V and J ends lost 6 bases and 8 bases respectively, with 10 bases between them. The CDR3 nucleotides read TGCAGTGCGGACCTTCGAGGCTACACCTTC. It encodes CSADLRGYTF.